These T cell receptor beta chains were read from a single sample in a study of monozygotic twins with inflammatory bowel disease. TCRdb reprocessed the 5' RACE reads and keeps a single row for each CDR3 protein, giving no DNA. The sample includes about 300,000 distinct CDR3 sequences. Sequencing used blood. These receptors were obtained from a human donor with ulcerative colitis or Crohn's disease, or a healthy co-twin of an affected twin (not recorded which). Both conserved end residues are part of each CDR3.

>TRBV4-3|TRBJ2-6
CASSLEGANVLTF
>TRBV20-1|TRBJ1-6
CSARPGGISPLHF
>TRBV10-3|TRBJ2-1
CAISESILGSPYNEQFF
>TRBV28|TRBJ2-7
CGTGTPYEQYF
>TRBV6-6|TRBJ1-5
CASSLWGGQPQHF
>TRBV14|TRBJ2-5
CASSQDRGKTQYF
>TRBV20-1|TRBJ1-4
CSAKRRVAGTRTNEKLFF
>TRBV5-1|TRBJ1-3
CASRPDRRNYSPIYF
>TRBV7-9|TRBJ1-4
CASSLVRGSQGNEKQFF
>TRBV4-2|TRBJ1-2
CASSPSRTDPDGYTF
>TRBV7-6|TRBJ2-7
CASSLDSTQARVSIQYF
>TRBV7-9|TRBJ2-5
CASRPSSGKETQYF
>TRBV12-3/TRBV12-4|TRBJ2-2
CASSPWGTEITGELFF
>TRBV20-1|TRBJ1-1
CRTDGDTEAFF
>TRBV28|TRBJ2-7
CASSLLGGVYEQYF
>TRBV19|TRBJ1-5
CASSSLMGQGNQPQHF
>TRBV27|TRBJ2-7
CASSANTGQGSAGQYF